This T cell receptor beta chain was documented in a study of cytomegalovirus exposure and HLA in healthy donors (dated by TCRdb to between 2016 and 2019). In terms of the full investigation: According to an earlier analysis of 587 of the donors, 150 million to 200 million T cells yielded 117 million unique TCR beta sequences and approximately 300 Gb of sequence data. To decide whether each TCR beta V gene segment behaved as functional or pseudogenic, an earlier analysis of fewer than 750 of the donors relied on high-throughput TCR beta sequencing. On average, around 240,000 unique TCR beta nucleotide sequences were sequenced per donor among 398 genotyped donors of the cohort, with roughly 20% of those sequences being non-productive. Alongside the repertoire data, information on donor age, sex, ethnicity and CMV serostatus was compiled. In the later analysis, no new phenotypic data were used to find candidate immune exposures; instead, reliance was placed on TCR beta sequences and their occurrence across donors. The study profiled the T cell repertoires of 500 to 800 subjects by immunosequencing and related them to cytomegalovirus serostatus. The study aimed to test whether signatures of past pathogen exposure could be identified by cataloging public T cell receptors. An early release that covered some 640 HLA-typed donors contained about 300 gigabases of sequencing data and 65 million to 100 million unique TCR sequences. To study patterns of TCR occurrence, a later analysis re-analyzed previously published TCR beta repertoires from 700 or so donors and added high-resolution HLA genotyping. All discovery cohort repertoires had been generated using a single sequencing platform. Along with the roughly 670-subject first cohort, a separate validation cohort of around 110 different subjects was used. Because of strong linkage in the cohort, five DR-DQ haplotypes were treated as single units for association and clustering. A later genetic analysis took genome-wide SNP genotypes for about three fifths of the 666 donors and used that subset as a discovery cohort. HLA typing covered class I and class II loci at four-digit resolution. Among the roughly 370 genotyped donors, around 81% belonged to the genetic ancestry cluster associated with self-reported Caucasian donors. Typing coverage varied by locus: about 620-640 donors for A, B, C, DRB1 and DQB1; under 550 for DQA1; some 610 for DPA1; fewer than 480 for DPB1. High-throughput TCR immunosequencing, statistical association of individual TCRs with disease status, and machine learning were combined to predict cytomegalovirus infection status.

The cohort consisted of 600 to 700 healthy bone marrow donors. Cohort members were all nominally healthy when sampled, although unrecorded immune exposures were likely present. The donor was CMV seronegative and belonged to the group of 352 seronegative cohort members. A peripheral blood sample was provided by each donor, and peripheral blood mononuclear cells were used for TCR beta sequencing. Genomic DNA was extracted from the blood cell samples with the Qiagen DNeasy Blood Extraction Kit. Library preparation was by the immunoSEQ multiplex PCR assay. A mixture of 60 forward primers for TCR Vbeta segments and 13 reverse primers for TCR Jbeta segments was used in the multiplex PCR. A multiplex PCR assay on genomic DNA amplified the CDR3 region of rearranged TCR beta genes. The amplified TCR beta libraries were sequenced on the Illumina HiSeq System as 87-base-pair reads. The paper's data handling went like this. Across the 670 or so repertoires, a later analysis counted about 81 million unique TCR beta chains, 8.5 million to 12 million of which were shared by at least two donors. A nearest-neighbor algorithm error-corrected the raw reads and collapsed the reads into unique sequences, merging closely related sequences to remove PCR and sequencing errors. Alignment of CDR3 sequences to IMGT reference sequences was used to assign V, D and J gene segments. For a sequence to be retained, a match of at least six nucleotides was required to both a V gene segment and a J gene segment. Rearrangements were classified as productive when the CDR3 lacked stop codons and remained in frame with V and J, and all other rearrangements were classified as non-productive. CDR3 was defined by IMGT convention, running from the second conserved V-encoded cysteine to the conserved J-encoded phenylalanine. The earlier analysis of some 550 of the donors excluded any sequence lacking an unambiguous match to a single V gene segment. In an earlier analysis of 450 to 750 of the donors, a V segment was called functional when productive rearrangements were above 56.7%, and segregating when the standard deviation between donors exceeded 5%. A statistical classification framework was built for diagnosing cytomegalovirus status from the catalog of TCR beta chain sequences. In a later analysis, TCR nucleotide sequences were compared against IMGT/GENE-DB human TR gene sequences so that V and J genes could be assigned. The TCRdist pipeline was used in a later analysis to assign CDR3 sequences and most-parsimonious VDJ recombination scenarios. A later analysis defined each TCR beta chain by its CDR3 amino acid sequence plus V-gene family, and excluded reads lacking a unique V-gene family. To address suspected cross-contamination and a sequencing artifact, a later analysis removed some 620 highly shared, low-generation-probability nucleotide sequences. In a later analysis, a clonal expansion index for each public chain was calculated from normalized within-repertoire ranks of inferred template counts. In a later analysis, generation probabilities were computed with a VDJ recombination model fitted to out-of-frame rearrangements, and the resulting probabilities were checked against IGoR. A later analysis scored TCR-TCR, TCR-HLA and TCR-CMV co-occurrence with hypergeometric tests, applying a repertoire-size bias correction to TCR pairs. False discovery rates were estimated in a later analysis by permuting HLA or CMV assignments 20 times. In a later analysis, co-occurring TCRs were grouped using DBSCAN, with TCRdist sequence similarity added in when clustering inside HLA-allele-positive subsets. For co-occurrence clustering, repertoires with fewer than 30,000 or more than 120,000 public chains were excluded, along with roughly 5 repertoires with anomalous nucleotide sharing. TCRdb holds this immuneACCESS table with in-frame rearrangements only. Some clones are missing; in checked studies, unresolved V genes explain under half, and the rest has no known cause. V and J calls and clone size follow that table, whereas D and trimming were derived from the DNA. The sample table contains roughly 140,000 clones; only one count was recorded for around 73% of them. The ten biggest clones cover less than 3% of the sample.

The CDR3 has 18 amino acids, counting the end cysteine and phenylalanine. Here the CDR3 DNA is all that survives: 54 bases in frame from base 1. Between the V and J ends, shortened by 2 bases and 9 bases respectively, the junction contains 23 bases. Taken from the germline V gene, the CDR1 and CDR2 loops are ENHRY and SYGVKD. For this clone: It has no known antigen specificity. No qualities accompany the bases; no much larger clone lies one base away.

Overall results and qualifications from the work: According to a later genetic analysis, donors in an Asian-associated ancestry cluster had fewer N-insertions in productive TCRs than the approximately 610-donor mean. While some public TCRs were present in many individuals, most TCR sequences turned up only very rarely across donors. In a later analysis, around 17,000 TCR beta sequences were associated with specific HLA alleles at a false discovery rate of 0.05. A later analysis found that most CMV-associated TCR beta chains appeared HLA-restricted, with HLA associations seemingly driven largely by CMV exposure. According to a later analysis, parvovirus B19, influenza, CMV and Epstein-Barr virus appeared linked to several top co-occurrence clusters. Three of the identified cytomegalovirus-associated TCR beta chains were confirmed in vitro to be specific for cytomegalovirus antigens. The cohort was sequenced for TCR beta chains only, and without alpha or paired-chain data the features that could be detected were limited. For the cohort, immune exposure information was limited to CMV serostatus. A later analysis found that HLA-associated TCR beta chains were more clonally expanded and had lower generation probabilities than equally common non-associated chains. A cluster of highly shared sequence variants was judged likely to be a technical artifact of the sequencing pipeline. The study gave a list of 150 to 200 TCR beta chains associated with cytomegalovirus. The presence/absence analyses assumed that sequencing depth was roughly uniform across donors, and that assumption may not be true. A further reported finding was that TCR beta sequences accurately predicted the HLA-A and HLA-B alleles for most subjects in the first cohort. A later genetic analysis associated a missense DCLRE1C variant with V-gene and J-gene trimming of TCR beta chains, and an independent cohort replicated the association. The classifier was reported to diagnose cytomegalovirus status with high specificity and sensitivity in both the original cohort and the validation cohort. Roughly 15 rarely observed V segments, including chromosome 9 orphons, were excluded from the earlier analysis of some 590 of the donors because counts were too low. The authors suggested that the approach could potentially be generalized to other disease states and immunological phenotypes. Strong co-occurrence of HLA alleles, especially DR and DQ, made assigning TCR associations to individual alleles difficult. Linkage disequilibrium might explain the correlated functional status among segregating V segments, but an unknown experimental factor could not be ruled out. The 87-base-pair reads could not distinguish some IMGT-functional V segments, including TRBV6-2 and TRBV6-3, so those segments were excluded. Because HLA typing was unavailable for some donors at each locus, only the typed subset was used in association tests. In an earlier analysis of about 550 of the donors, most TCR beta V segments were observed in productive rearrangements about 90% or about 30% of the time, broadly matching IMGT annotations. A later analysis found that TCR association rates varied across HLA loci, with DRB1 alleles showing the most associated TCRs and HLA-C alleles the fewest.

Sequencing input: PBMCs. This sequence was found in a female donor in good health and CMV-seronegative. Rearrangement joined TRBV10-3 to TRBJ1-6, and the D gene may be TRBD1, 6 bases matching. The CDR3 region reads CAISEIGSYGTSLSPLHF. In nucleotide form, the sequence is TGTGCCATCAGTGAGATCGGATCGTACGGGACATCCCTTTCACCCCTCCACTTT.